Listed here is a single T cell receptor beta chain. These data come from a study of technical replicates of blood from a few donors. The data were produced by immunoSEQ multiplex PCR, yet TCRdb's version contains in-frame clones alone and is incomplete. The table shows roughly 100,000 clones, with around 93% occurring only once. The ends were cut back, 0 bases at V and 6 bases at J, with 8 bases in the middle. The CDR3 is made up of 13 amino acids. Germline V gives CDR1 LGHNA, CDR2 YSLEER. The chain employs TRBV4-3 and TRBJ1-2; D gene unclear. The clonotype was recovered from a human donor in good health. Sequencing was done on a sample of T cells isolated from PBMCs. The CDR3 DNA follows: TGCGCCAGCAGCCAAGATATGGGCGATGGCTACACCTTC. It is translated as CASSQDMGDGYTF.